Shown below are 24 T cell receptor beta chains from a single sample sequenced in a study of blood T cell repertoires in COVID-19. Profiling relied on immunoSEQ multiplex PCR, and the TCRdb table lists in-frame clones only, not all of them. The sample has approximately 530,000 clones, 85% to 90% seen once. The sample was peripheral blood. The receptors come from a woman aged 45 to 65 with COVID-19, enrolled during active disease.

The DNA for the CDR3 is TGCGCCAGCAGTGATCAACAGGGCCGAGCTTTCTTT. As protein: CASSDQQGRAFF. The gene calls are TRBV10-2 and TRBJ1-1; possibly TRBD1 for D (6 bases). Germline V gives CDR1 WSHSY, CDR2 SAAADI. The CDR3 length is 12 residues. Trimming pared 3 bases from V and 10 bases from J, leaving 12 bases between.

The chain combines TRBV6-1 with TRBJ2-1; 8 bases line up with TRBD1. The CDR3 is 16 residues long. Per the germline V gene, CDR1 is MNHNS and CDR2 is SASEGT. Germline trimming cut 3 bases from V and 7 bases from J; bases unmatched to any gene: 11. CDR3 nucleotides: TGTGCCAGCAGTGATTTGTGGGGCAGGGGGCAAAATGAGCAGTTCTTC. Amino acids: CASSDLWGRGQNEQFF.

For this clone: The junction departs from germline at one end; a sequencing error may be responsible. The rearrangement joins TRBV7-9 to TRBJ1-2; possible D gene TRBD1, 5 bases. There are 11 residues in the CDR3. Per germline, CDR1 SEHNR and CDR2 FQNEAQ (reference sequence). This chain's CDR3 is CASSSSGGGYF. DNA for the CDR3: TGTGCCAGCAGCTCCTCTGGTGGGGGGTACTTC.

This clone has just a few counts. The chain employs TRBV13 and TRBJ2-3; unclear D gene. V gave up 1 base and J gave up 10 bases, with 6 bases separating them. CDR3 length: 11 amino acids. CDR1 PRHDT and CDR2 FYEKMQ come from the germline V gene (reference sequence). The CDR3 DNA follows: TGTGCCAGCAGCTTAGCCGGAGCGCAGTATTTT. It codes for CASSLAGAQYF.

The chain uses TRBV15 and TRBJ2-2, with D tentatively TRBD2 (5 bases). V was shortened by 3 bases and J by 7 bases, with 6 bases between the two germline ends. Looked up from germline, CDR1 is LNHNV and CDR2 is YYDKDF (reference sequence). The CDR3 runs 12 residues. CDR3 amino acids: CATSRAGGELFF. CDR3 DNA sequence: TGTGCCACCAGCAGGGCGGGCGGGGAGCTGTTTTTT. The entire variable domain, with the rest obtained from reference TRBV15 and TRBJ2-2, is as follows: DAMVIQNPRYQVTQFGKPVTLSCSQTLNHNVMYWYQQKSSQAPKLLFHYYDKDFNNEADTPDNFQSRRPNTSFCFLDIRSPGLGDTAMYLCATSRAGGELFFGEGSRLTVL.

The DNA for the CDR3 is TGTGCCAGCACAGGACAGGGGGCGCATGGCTACACCTTC. This sequence encodes CASTGQGAHGYTF. V and J are TRBV9 and TRBJ1-2; the match to TRBD1 covers 11 bases. This CDR3 is built from 13 residues. Germline CDR1 reads SGDLS; CDR2 reads YYNGEE. Losses at the gene ends were 6 bases for V and 6 bases for J; bases not matched to a gene: 4.

The chain combines TRBV3-1 (or the pseudogene TRBV3-2) with TRBJ2-3; D possibly corresponds to TRBD1 (6 bases). Germline CDR1 LGHDT, CDR2 YNNKEL (reference sequence). The V end was cut by 4 bases, the J end by 1 base, with 15 bases between. The CDR3 covers 16 residues. Written as DNA, the CDR3 is TGTGCCAGCAGCCCGTTAGGGGCAGGGGGCACAGATACGCAGTATTTT. Protein product: CASSPLGAGGTDTQYF.

The chain recombines TRBV10-3 with TRBJ1-1, with 8 bases identical to TRBD1. CDR3 length equals 15 residues. Germline CDR1 and CDR2: ENHRY and SYGVKD. V was clipped by 3 bases and J by 0 bases; unmatched bases: 3. CDR3 DNA: TGTGCCATCAGTGAACGGACAGGGCTGAACACTGAAGCTTTCTTT. This sequence encodes CAISERTGLNTEAFF.

This chain links TRBV7-8 with TRBJ2-3, with D perhaps given as TRBD1 or TRBD2 (11 bases each). The germline gives CDR1 SGHVS, CDR2 FQNEAQ. There are 21 residues in the CDR3. V lost 4 bases and J lost 4, with 33 bases in between. CDR3 protein: CASSSPGQGASGGHPPDTQYF. The CDR3 DNA reads TGTGCCAGCAGCTCCCCCGGACAGGGGGCTAGCGGGGGGCACCCTCCAGATACGCAGTATTTT.

The chain employs TRBV29-1 and TRBJ1-2, with 10 nucleotides matching TRBD1. The V gene end was trimmed by 3 bases and the J gene end by 8 bases; junction bases not matched to a gene: 12. In germline, CDR1 is SQVTM, CDR2 ANQGSEA. The CDR3 sequence is 15 residues long. DNA for the CDR3: TGCAGCGTTGAGAGAGGGACAGGGGCGCAGGCGGGCTACACCTTC. Its translation: CSVERGTGAQAGYTF.

This chain connects TRBV18 to TRBJ2-1; possibly TRBD2 for D (5 bases). V was cut by 3 bases and J by 3 bases, with 12 bases left in between. From germline, CDR1 is KGHSH and CDR2 LQKENI. The length of the CDR3 is 15 residues. The CDR3 spells CASSPDIGLYNEQFF. In DNA form, the CDR3 reads TGTGCCAGCTCACCTGACATTGGACTCTACAATGAGCAGTTCTTC.

A single count supports this clone. V is TRBV4-1 and J is TRBJ1-2, with D tentatively TRBD1 (5 bases). The CDR3 is 13 residues long. Trimming shortened V by 3 bases and J by 8 bases, and 13 bases separated the two germline ends. Germline CDR1 MGHRA, CDR2 YSYEKL. The CDR3 nucleotides read TGCGCCAGCAGCCAGGGGCCGGCGGCCGGCTACACCTTC. Protein product: CASSQGPAAGYTF.

The chain carries TRBV9 and TRBJ1-3; D gene unclear. This CDR3 has 16 amino acids. Germline lookup yields CDR1 SGDLS and CDR2 YYNGEE. The germline V and J ends were trimmed by 0 bases and 4 bases, with 14 bases remaining between them. The CDR3 DNA follows: TGTGCCAGCAGCGTAGCCCTCGCCGGTAACGGAAACACCATATATTTT. This translates into CASSVALAGNGNTIYF.

This sequence joins TRBV5-1 and TRBJ1-2; the D is unclear. V was shortened by 1 base and J by 4 bases, with 11 bases between the two germline ends. Germline assignment: CDR1 SGHRS and CDR2 YFSETQ. CDR3 length: 14 residues. The CDR3 DNA sequence: TGCGCCAGCAGCTTGTCATTGGCAGTCTATGGCTACACCTTC. This encodes CASSLSLAVYGYTF. The full variable domain, in which reference TRBV5-1 and TRBJ1-2 provide the parts outside the CDR3, is KAGVTQTPRYLIKTRGQQVTLSCSPISGHRSVSWYQQTPGQGLQFLFEYFSETQRNKGNFPGRFSGRQFSNSRSEMNVSTLELGDSALYLCASSLSLAVYGYTFGSGTRLTVV.

The chain joins TRBV10-3 to TRBJ2-4; 13 nucleotides align to TRBD2. The V segment lost 3 bases and the J segment 0 bases; nucleotides outside the gene matches: 8. The CDR3 covers 19 residues. CDR1 and CDR2 from the germline V gene are ENHRY and SYGVKD. The CDR3 reads CAISDTSGGGILAKNIQYF. The CDR3, as DNA: TGTGCCATCAGTGATACTAGCGGGGGGGGTATACTAGCCAAAAACATTCAGTACTTC.

The chain combines TRBV10-3 with TRBJ2-1, with TRBD1 as a possible D gene (5 bases). Germline CDR1 ENHRY, CDR2 SYGVKD. Trimming stripped 10 bases from V and 0 bases from J, with 16 bases between. The CDR3 has 15 residues. The CDR3 coding sequence is TGTGCCACCCGGGTTGACAGACTCTCCTACAATGAGCAGTTCTTC. It translates to CATRVDRLSYNEQFF.

V is TRBV14 and J is TRBJ2-3; 10 positions agree with TRBD2. The germline V gene has CDR1 SGHDN and CDR2 FVKESK. The CDR3 sequence is 16 residues long. With V trimmed by 2 bases and J by 4 bases, 6 bases remained unmatched. The CDR3, as DNA: TGTGCCAGCAGCCAATCCCCTAGCGGGGGCCCAGATACGCAGTATTTT. Amino acids: CASSQSPSGGPDTQYF.

This chain connects TRBV5-1 to TRBJ2-3; possibly TRBD1 for D (5 bases). This CDR3 has 15 amino acids. The ends were cut back, 2 bases at V and 3 bases at J, with 13 bases in the middle. In germline, CDR1 is SGHRS, CDR2 YFSETQ. The CDR3 nucleotides read TGCGCCAGCAGCTTCCAGGGTGATCAGACAGATACGCAGTATTTT. Translated, it gives CASSFQGDQTDTQYF.

V and J are TRBV7-2 and TRBJ1-2, with TRBD1 as a possible D gene (5 bases). The germline V gene has CDR1 SGHTA and CDR2 FQGNSA. CDR3 size: 13 residues. The V gene lost 1 base and the J gene lost 6 bases, with 9 bases spanning the gap. Here the CDR3 DNA reads TGTGCCAGCAGCTTAGGTTTGACAGATGGCTACACCTTC. As protein: CASSLGLTDGYTF.

This chain joins TRBV5-1 and TRBJ2-7; TRBD1 might be the D (6 bases). Germline V gene sequence: CDR1 SGHRS, CDR2 YFSETQ. The CDR3 is 15 amino acids. The V end lost 4 bases, the J end lost 3 bases, and 17 bases lay between the germline ends. This CDR3 is CASSLTTGSHYEQYF. As DNA, the CDR3 is TGCGCCAGCAGCCTCACCACAGGGAGCCACTACGAGCAGTACTTC.

The chain joins TRBV7-2 to TRBJ2-7; the D is unclear. Germline CDR1 and CDR2: SGHTA and FQGNSA. Trimming shortened V by 3 bases and J by 0 bases, and 12 bases separated the two germline ends. CDR3 length equals 15 residues. The CDR3 reads CASSFKLSSSYEQYF. As DNA, the CDR3 is TGTGCCAGCAGCTTTAAACTCTCGAGCTCCTACGAGCAGTACTTC. The variable domain in full, completed from reference TRBV7-2 and TRBJ2-7, reads GAGVSQSPSNKVTEKGKDVELRCDPISGHTALYWYRQSLGQGLEFLIYFQGNSAPDKSGLPSDRFSAERTGGSVSTLTIQRTQQEDSAVYLCASSFKLSSSYEQYFGPGTRLTVT.

The chain has TRBV27 and TRBJ2-7, with D possibly matching TRBD2 (5 bases). This CDR3 contains 12 residues. The V gene's germline CDR1 is MNHEY and CDR2 SMNVEV (reference sequence). V dropped 2 bases and J dropped 7 bases, with 9 bases sitting between them. Here the CDR3 DNA reads TGTGCCAGCAGTTTAGGAGGCTTGGAGCAGTACTTC. It yields the protein CASSLGGLEQYF.

This clone was recorded only once. This chain connects TRBV29-1 to TRBJ1-2, with 9 bases fitting TRBD1. Trimming at V came to 6 bases and at J to 6 bases, leaving 5 bases not matched to a gene. This CDR3 contains 12 residues. CDR1 SQVTM and CDR2 ANQGSEA come from the germline V gene. The CDR3 sequence is CSVPGQGNGYTF. CDR3 DNA: TGCAGCGTCCCCGGACAGGGGAATGGCTACACCTTC.

The rearrangement uses TRBV4-1 and TRBJ2-2, with TRBD2 identical over 10 bases. This CDR3 contains 18 residues. The V segment lost 3 bases and the J segment 0 bases; nucleotides outside the gene matches: 7. The germline V gene has CDR1 MGHRA and CDR2 YSYEKL. CDR3 nucleotides: TGCGCCAGCAGCCAGACCGTAGCGGGGGGTACGAACACCGGGGAGCTGTTTTTT. Protein sequence: CASSQTVAGGTNTGELFF.